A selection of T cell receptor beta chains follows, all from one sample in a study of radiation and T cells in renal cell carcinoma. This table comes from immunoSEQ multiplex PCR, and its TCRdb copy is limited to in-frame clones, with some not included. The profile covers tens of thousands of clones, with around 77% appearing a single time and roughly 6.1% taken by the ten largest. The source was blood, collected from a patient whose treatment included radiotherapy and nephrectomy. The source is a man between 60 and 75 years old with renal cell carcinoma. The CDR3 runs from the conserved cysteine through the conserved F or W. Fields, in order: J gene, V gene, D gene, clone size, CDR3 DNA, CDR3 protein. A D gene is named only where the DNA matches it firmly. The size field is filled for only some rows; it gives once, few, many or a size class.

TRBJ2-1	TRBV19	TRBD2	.	TGTGCCAGTAGTAAGCTAGCGGGAGGGCGGTATGAGCAGTTCTTC	CASSKLAGGRYEQFF
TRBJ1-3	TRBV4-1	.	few	TGCGCCAGCAGCCAAGACGAGGCAGGCGGTGGAAACACCATATATTTT	CASSQDEAGGGNTIYF
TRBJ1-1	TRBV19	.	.	TGTGCCAGTAGTATAGATCCCCTGGGGAACACTGAAGCTTTCTTT	CASSIDPLGNTEAFF
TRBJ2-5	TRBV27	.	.	TGTGCCAGCAGTCCCCCCTCATGGGAGACCCAGTACTTC	CASSPPSWETQYF
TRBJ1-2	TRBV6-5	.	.	TGTGCCAGCAGTTACTCGAGGGGAGATGGCTACACCTTC	CASSYSRGDGYTF
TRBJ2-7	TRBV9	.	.	TGTGCCAGCAGCGTAGCTACGGACTCCTACGAGCAGTACTTC	CASSVATDSYEQYF
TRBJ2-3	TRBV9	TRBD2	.	TGTGCCAGCACCGAAGGAGCGGGGAGCACAGATACGCAGTATTTT	CASTEGAGSTDTQYF
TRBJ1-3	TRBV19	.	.	TGTGCCAGTAGCGTCATCCTAGAATCTGGAAACACCATATATTTT	CASSVILESGNTIYF
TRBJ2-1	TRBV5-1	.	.	TGCGCCAGTACCGGGGCAGGGTTCCCTGAGCAGTTCTTC	CASTGAGFPEQFF
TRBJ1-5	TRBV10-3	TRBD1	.	TGTGCCATCAGGGACAGGGAACATGGTCAGCCCCAGCATTTT	CAIRDREHGQPQHF